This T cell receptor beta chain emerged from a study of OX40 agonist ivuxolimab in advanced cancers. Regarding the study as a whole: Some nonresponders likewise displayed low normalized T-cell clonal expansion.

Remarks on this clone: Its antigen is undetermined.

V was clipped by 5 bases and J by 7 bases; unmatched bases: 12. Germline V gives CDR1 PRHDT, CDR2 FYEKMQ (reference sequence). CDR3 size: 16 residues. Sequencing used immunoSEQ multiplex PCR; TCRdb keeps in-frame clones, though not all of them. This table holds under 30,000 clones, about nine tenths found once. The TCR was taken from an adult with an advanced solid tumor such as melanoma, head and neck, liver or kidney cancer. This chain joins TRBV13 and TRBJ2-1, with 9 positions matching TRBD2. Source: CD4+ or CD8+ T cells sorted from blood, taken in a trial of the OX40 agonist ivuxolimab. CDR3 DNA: TGTGCCAGCAGCCTTCCTTCCGGGACTAGCAGGAATGAGCAGTTCTTC. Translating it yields CASSLPSGTSRNEQFF.